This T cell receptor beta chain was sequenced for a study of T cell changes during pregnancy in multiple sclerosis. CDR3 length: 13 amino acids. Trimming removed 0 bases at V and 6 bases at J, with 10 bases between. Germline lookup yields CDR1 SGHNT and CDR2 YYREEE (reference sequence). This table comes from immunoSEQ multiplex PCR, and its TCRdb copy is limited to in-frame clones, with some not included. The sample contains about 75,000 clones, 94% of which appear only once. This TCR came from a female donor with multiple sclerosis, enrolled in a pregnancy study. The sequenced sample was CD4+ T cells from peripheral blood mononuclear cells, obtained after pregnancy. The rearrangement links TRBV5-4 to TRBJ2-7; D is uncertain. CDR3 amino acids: CASSLGQGLEQYF. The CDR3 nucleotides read TGTGCCAGCAGCTTGGGACAAGGCCTCGAGCAGTACTTC.